This T cell receptor beta chain comes out of a study of blood T cell repertoires in COVID-19. In the study overall: Samples came from the United States, Italy and Spain, spanning acute and convalescent COVID-19. Sources were T cells, B-cell-depleted T cells, or PBMCs; the material itself was cDNA or gDNA.

J lost 1 base, V lost 0 bases, and 4 bases had no gene match. The CDR3 length is 17 residues. CDR1 is SGHDT and CDR2 is YYEEEE in the germline V gene. The data were produced by immunoSEQ multiplex PCR, yet TCRdb's version contains in-frame clones alone and is incomplete. The sample lists more than 200,000 clones, 86% seen once, with 3.5% to 5% in the top ten. This clonotype originated in a man in his fifties with acute or convalescent COVID-19. Specimen: peripheral blood. The gene calls are TRBV5-6 and TRBJ1-1; 12 nucleotides line up with TRBD1. The CDR3 DNA reads TGTGCCAGCAGCTTGGCTTCGGGACAGGGGGCGAACACTGAAGCTTTCTTT. Translated, it gives CASSLASGQGANTEAFF.